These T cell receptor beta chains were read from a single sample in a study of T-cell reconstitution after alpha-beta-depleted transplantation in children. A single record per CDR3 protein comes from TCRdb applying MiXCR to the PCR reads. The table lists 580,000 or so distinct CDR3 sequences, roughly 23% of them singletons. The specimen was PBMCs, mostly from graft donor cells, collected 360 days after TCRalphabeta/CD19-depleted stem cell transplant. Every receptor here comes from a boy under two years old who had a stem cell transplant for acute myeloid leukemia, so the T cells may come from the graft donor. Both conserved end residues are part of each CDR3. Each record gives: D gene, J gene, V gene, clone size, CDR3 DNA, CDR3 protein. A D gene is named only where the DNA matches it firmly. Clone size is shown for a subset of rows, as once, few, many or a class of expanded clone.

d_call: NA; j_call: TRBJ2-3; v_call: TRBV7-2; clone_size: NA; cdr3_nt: TGTGCCAGCAGCGCTCTTCGGGGGACCCACACAGATACGCAGTATTTT; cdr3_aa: CASSALRGTHTDTQYF
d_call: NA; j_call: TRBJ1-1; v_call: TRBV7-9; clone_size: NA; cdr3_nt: TGTGCCAGCAGCTGGCCCCAGGGTGTGAACACTGAAGCTTTCTTT; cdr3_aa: CASSWPQGVNTEAFF
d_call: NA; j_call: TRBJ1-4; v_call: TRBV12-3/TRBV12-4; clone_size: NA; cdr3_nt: TGTGCCAGCAGTTCCCCAGGGATAAATGAAAAACTGTTTTTT; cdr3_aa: CASSSPGINEKLFF
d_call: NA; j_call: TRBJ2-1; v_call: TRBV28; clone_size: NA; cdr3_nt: TGTGCCAGCAGTCCAGGGTGGAGCTCCTACAATGAGCAGTTCTTC; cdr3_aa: CASSPGWSSYNEQFF
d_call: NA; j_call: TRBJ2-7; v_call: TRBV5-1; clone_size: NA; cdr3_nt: TGCGCCAGCAGCTGGGACCAAGGAGGCAGCTACGAGCAGTACTTC; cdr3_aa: CASSWDQGGSYEQYF
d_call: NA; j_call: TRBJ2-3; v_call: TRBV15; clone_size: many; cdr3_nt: TGTGCCACCAGCCCCGGCCCGACTAAAAGTGGGGGAGACACAGATACGCAGTATTTT; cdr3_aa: CATSPGPTKSGGDTDTQYF
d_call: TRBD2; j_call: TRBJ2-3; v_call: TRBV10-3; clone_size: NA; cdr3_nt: TGTGCCATCAGTGAGATGCGGGGGAGCGGCACAGATACGCAGTATTTT; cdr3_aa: CAISEMRGSGTDTQYF
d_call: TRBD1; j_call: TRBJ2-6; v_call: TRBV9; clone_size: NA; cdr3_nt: TGTGCCAGCAGCTCCCGGACAGGGGACACCGCGGGATCTGGGGCCAACGTCCTGACTTTC; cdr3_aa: CASSSRTGDTAGSGANVLTF
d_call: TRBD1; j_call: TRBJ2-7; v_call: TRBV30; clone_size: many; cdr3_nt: TGTGCCTGGAGTAGACAGGGGAACCTGTACGAGCAGTACTTC; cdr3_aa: CAWSRQGNLYEQYF
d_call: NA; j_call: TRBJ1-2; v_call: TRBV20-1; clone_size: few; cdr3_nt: TGCAGTGCTGCCCGGGGGGCTAATGGCTACACCTTC; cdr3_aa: CSAARGANGYTF
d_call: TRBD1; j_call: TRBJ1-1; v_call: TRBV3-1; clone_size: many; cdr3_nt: TGTGCCAGCAGCCGATACCGGACAGGGGCCACTGAAGCTTTCTTT; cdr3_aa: CASSRYRTGATEAFF